The 12 T cell receptor beta chains listed next were all sequenced from one sample in a study of spatial heterogeneity in lung cancer. MiXCR was run by TCRdb on the 5' RACE reads, yielding one entry per CDR3 protein. The data show about 120,000 distinct CDR3 sequences, 9.5% to 15% seen once. Time point described: blood at routine non-recurrence follow-up after resection. Whole RNA from tumor, nontumor lung or frozen PBMC was sequenced unsorted. Sequenced material: PBMCs, taken at follow-up. The receptor source for this set is a male donor with early-stage non-small cell lung cancer.

The J gene is TRBJ1-5, the V gene TRBV2; the D is unclear. This CDR3 is built from 13 residues. V was trimmed by 2 bases and J by 7 bases, leaving 9 bases between them. Germline values: CDR1 SNHLY, CDR2 FYNNEI. The CDR3 is CASSEFEGQPQHF. For the CDR3, the DNA is TGTGCCAGCAGTGAATTCGAGGGACAGCCCCAGCATTTT.

This clonotype was recorded a few times. This chain links TRBV6-5 with TRBJ1-3; no firm D call. Trimming stripped 0 bases from V and 2 bases from J, with 8 bases between. From germline, CDR1 is MNHEY and CDR2 SVGAGI. This CDR3 contains 15 residues. This CDR3 is CASSYSIYTGNTIYF. The CDR3 DNA follows: TGTGCCAGCAGTTACTCGATATATACTGGAAACACCATATATTTT.

This clonotype occurred a few times. The chain carries TRBV7-3 and TRBJ2-2, with 10 bases identical to TRBD2. The CDR3 sequence is 16 residues long. The germline V gene encodes CDR1 SGHTA and CDR2 FQGTGA. With 5 bases clipped from V and 0 bases from J, the junction kept 3 bases outside the gene matches. The CDR3 nucleotides read TGTGCCAGCAGCGCAACTAGCGGGGCGAACACCGGGGAGCTGTTTTTT. Encoded protein: CASSATSGANTGELFF.

This clonotype was picked up many times. The V gene is TRBV7-6, the J gene TRBJ2-3; 8 positions match TRBD1. CDR1 SGHVS and CDR2 FNYEAQ come from the germline V gene. Trimming took 6 bases from V and 2 from J; bases not matched to a gene: 4. This CDR3 spans 14 amino acids. This CDR3 reads CASSTGQVTDTQYF. The CDR3 bases are TGTGCCAGCAGTACGGGACAGGTCACAGATACGCAGTATTTT.

This clonotype appeared many times. The chain employs TRBV7-8 and TRBJ2-2, with D possibly TRBD1 on 6 matching bases. The V end lost 2 bases, the J end lost 2 bases, and 18 bases lay between the germline ends. Germline CDR1 is SGHVS and CDR2 is FQNEAQ. The CDR3 is 18 amino acids. The CDR3 here is CASSLTELGAINTGELFF. The DNA for the CDR3 is TGTGCCAGCAGCTTAACCGAACTGGGGGCGATAAACACCGGGGAGCTGTTTTTT.

The sample holds a few counts of this clonotype. The rearrangement uses TRBV7-9 and TRBJ2-1, with 7 bases identical to TRBD1. CDR3 length: 13 residues. J gave up 5 bases and V 3 bases, and 1 base lay outside the gene matches. CDR1 and CDR2 (germline): SEHNR, FQNEAQ (reference sequence). The CDR3 protein is CASSLGQHNEQFF. DNA for the CDR3: TGTGCCAGCAGCTTGGGACAGCACAATGAGCAGTTCTTC.

With regard to this clonotype: An end of the junction does not agree with germline; a read error may underlie this. J is TRBJ2-7 and V is TRBV28; D is uncertain. The germline V gene has CDR1 MDHEN and CDR2 SYDVKM. The CDR3 runs to 11 residues. The CDR3 bases are TGTGCCAGCAGTTTAGGAGTACGAACGGACTTC. It is translated as CASSLGVRTDF.

This clonotype has more than one count but fewer than ten. This sequence joins TRBV11-1 and TRBJ2-5; 11 bases fit TRBD1. Looked up from germline, CDR1 is SGHAT and CDR2 is FQDESV (reference sequence). With 0 bases clipped from V and 4 bases from J, the junction kept 4 bases outside the gene matches. This CDR3 spans 16 amino acids. The CDR3 sequence is CASSLAGQGVGETQYF. The CDR3 DNA follows: TGTGCCAGCAGCTTAGCGGGACAGGGGGTGGGAGAGACCCAGTACTTC. Supplemented by reference TRBV11-1 and TRBJ2-5, the full variable domain reads EAEVAQSPRYKITEKSQAVAFWCDPISGHATLYWYRQILGQGPELLVQFQDESVVDDSQLPKDRFSAERLKGVDSTLKIQPAELGDSAMYLCASSLAGQGVGETQYFGPGTRLLVL.

This clonotype was recorded at least ten times. The J gene is TRBJ2-7, the V gene TRBV3-1, with 7 bases aligning to TRBD1. The germline CDR1 and CDR2 sequences are LGHDT and YNNKEL (reference sequence). CDR3 length: 15 amino acids. Trimming took 1 base from V and 2 from J; bases not matched to a gene: 5. CDR3 loop: CASSQATGSTYEQYF. In DNA form, the CDR3 reads TGTGCCAGCAGCCAAGCGACAGGGTCGACCTACGAGCAGTACTTC.

CDR3 protein: CATGLMGGQQFF. The CDR3 DNA sequence: TGTGCCACCGGCCTGATGGGAGGGCAGCAGTTCTTC. The chain joins TRBV24-1 to TRBJ2-1, with 7 bases identical to TRBD2. The CDR3 loop spans 12 amino acids. Per the germline V gene, CDR1 is KGHDR and CDR2 is SFDVKD. J lost 11 bases, V lost 9 bases, and 9 bases had no gene match.

This clonotype has only a few counts. This chain links TRBV2 with TRBJ1-1; no reliable D call. This CDR3 region has 14 residues. The V gene's germline CDR1 is SNHLY and CDR2 FYNNEI. Trimming took off 3 bases at V and 2 bases at J, with 10 bases between the two ends. CDR3 in amino acids: CASSEFSSNTEAFF. The CDR3 DNA sequence: TGTGCCAGCAGTGAGTTTTCGAGCAACACTGAAGCTTTCTTT.

The chain is built from TRBV18 and TRBJ2-5; no clear D gene. This CDR3 spans 13 amino acids. Germline V gene lookup returns CDR1 KGHSH and CDR2 LQKENI. Trimming left V 3 bases short and J 5 bases short, with 10 bases between. In nucleotides, the CDR3 is TGTGCCAGCTCACCTACACAGATGGAGACCCAGTACTTC. Translating gives CASSPTQMETQYF.